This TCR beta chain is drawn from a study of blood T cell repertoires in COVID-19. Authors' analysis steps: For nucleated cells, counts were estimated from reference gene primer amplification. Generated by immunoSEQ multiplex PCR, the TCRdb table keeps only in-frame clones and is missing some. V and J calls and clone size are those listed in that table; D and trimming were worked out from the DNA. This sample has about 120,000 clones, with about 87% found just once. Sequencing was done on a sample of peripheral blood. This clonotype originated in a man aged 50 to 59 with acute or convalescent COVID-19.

CDR3 protein: CASSPRGRNEQFF. In DNA, the CDR3 is TGTGCCAGCAGCCCCAGGGGGCGGAATGAGCAGTTCTTC. This chain connects TRBV11-2 to TRBJ2-1, with 8 bases lining up with TRBD1. Germline assignment: CDR1 SGHAT and CDR2 FQNNGV. The CDR3 runs 13 residues. Trimming removed 5 bases from V and 7 bases from J; junction bases left unmatched: 4. The full variable domain, rest sourced from reference TRBV11-2 and TRBJ2-1, is EAGVAQSPRYKIIEKRQSVAFWCNPISGHATLYWYQQILGQGPKLLIQFQNNGVVDDSQLPKDRFSAERLKGVDSTLKIQPAKLEDSAVYLCASSPRGRNEQFFGPGTRLTVL.